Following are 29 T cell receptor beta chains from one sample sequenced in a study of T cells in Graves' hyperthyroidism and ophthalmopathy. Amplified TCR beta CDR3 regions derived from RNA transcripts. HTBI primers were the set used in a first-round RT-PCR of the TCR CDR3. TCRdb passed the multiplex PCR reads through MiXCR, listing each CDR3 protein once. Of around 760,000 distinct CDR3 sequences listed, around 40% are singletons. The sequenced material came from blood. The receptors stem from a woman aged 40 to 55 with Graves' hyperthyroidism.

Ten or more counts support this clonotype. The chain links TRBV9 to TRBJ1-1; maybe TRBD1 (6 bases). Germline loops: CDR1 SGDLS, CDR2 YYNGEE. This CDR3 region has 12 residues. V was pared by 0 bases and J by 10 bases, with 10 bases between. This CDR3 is CASSVAGGAAFF. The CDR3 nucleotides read TGTGCCAGCAGCGTAGCGGGGGGCGCAGCTTTCTTT.

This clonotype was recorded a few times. DNA of the CDR3: TGTGCCAGCAGCTTAGATTCGCCTCGGACCCAGTACTTC. Protein sequence: CASSLDSPRTQYF. The J gene is TRBJ2-7, the V gene TRBV7-9; the D is unclear. The J call may be faulty, since TRBJ2-5 better matches the DNA end. The length of the CDR3 is 13 residues. The germline CDR1 and CDR2 sequences are SEHNR and FQNEAQ (reference sequence).

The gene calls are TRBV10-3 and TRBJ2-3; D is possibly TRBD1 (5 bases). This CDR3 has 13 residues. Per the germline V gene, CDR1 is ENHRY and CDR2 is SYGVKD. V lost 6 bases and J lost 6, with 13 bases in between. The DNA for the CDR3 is TGTGCCATCAGGCAGGGTAATTGGGATACGCAGTATTTT. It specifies CAIRQGNWDTQYF.

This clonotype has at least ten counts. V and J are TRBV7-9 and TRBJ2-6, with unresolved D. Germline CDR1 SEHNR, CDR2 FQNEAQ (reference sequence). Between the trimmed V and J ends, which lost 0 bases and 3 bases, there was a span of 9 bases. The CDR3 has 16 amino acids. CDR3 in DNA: TGTGCCAGCAGCTTAGCGTTACGTCATGGGGCCAACGTCCTGACTTTC. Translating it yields CASSLALRHGANVLTF.

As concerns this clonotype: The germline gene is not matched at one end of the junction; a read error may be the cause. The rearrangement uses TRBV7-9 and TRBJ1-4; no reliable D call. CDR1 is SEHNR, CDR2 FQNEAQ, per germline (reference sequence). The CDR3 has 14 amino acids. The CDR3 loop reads CASSLAGQNEKLVF. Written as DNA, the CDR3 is TGTGCCAGCAGCTTAGCAGGTCAGAATGAAAAACTGGTTTTT.

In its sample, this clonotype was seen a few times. For the CDR3, the DNA is TGTGCCAGCAGCCCCGGCAGGGGTGGAAACACCATATATTTT. Amino acid sequence: CASSPGRGGNTIYF. This chain joins TRBV13 and TRBJ1-3, with D possibly TRBD1 on 6 matching bases. The V gene's germline CDR1 is PRHDT and CDR2 FYEKMQ (reference sequence). V was clipped by 5 bases and J by 3 bases, with 11 bases between them. CDR3 length: 14 residues.

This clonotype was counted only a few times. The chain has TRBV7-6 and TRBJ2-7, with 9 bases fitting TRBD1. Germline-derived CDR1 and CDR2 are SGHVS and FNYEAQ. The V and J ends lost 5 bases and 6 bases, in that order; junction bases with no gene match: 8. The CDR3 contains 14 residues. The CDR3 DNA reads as TGTGCCAGCAGCCTAATGGGGACAGGGAGCGAGCAGTACTTC. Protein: CASSLMGTGSEQYF.

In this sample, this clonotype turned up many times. For the CDR3, the DNA is TGTGCCAGTAGTATTAGGAGGAGGACTGAAGCTTTCTTT. As protein: CASSIRRRTEAFF. V is TRBV19 and J is TRBJ1-1; D remains ambiguous. Germline lookup yields CDR1 LNHDA and CDR2 SQIVND (reference sequence). The ends were cut back, 3 bases at V and 5 bases at J, with 10 bases in the middle. The CDR3 is 13 amino acids.

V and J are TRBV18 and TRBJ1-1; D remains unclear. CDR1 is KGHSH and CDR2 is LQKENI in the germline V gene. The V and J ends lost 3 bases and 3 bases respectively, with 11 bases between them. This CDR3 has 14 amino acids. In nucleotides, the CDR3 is TGTGCCAGCTCACCGAAAAGCGAGGACACTGAAGCTTTCTTT. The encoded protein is CASSPKSEDTEAFF.

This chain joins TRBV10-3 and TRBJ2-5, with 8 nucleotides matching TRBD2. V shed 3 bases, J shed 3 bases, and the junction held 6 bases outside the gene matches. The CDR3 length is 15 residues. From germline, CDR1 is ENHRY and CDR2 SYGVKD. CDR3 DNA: TGTGCCATCAGTGATCCCGGGACTAGTGAAGAGACCCAGTACTTC. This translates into CAISDPGTSEETQYF.

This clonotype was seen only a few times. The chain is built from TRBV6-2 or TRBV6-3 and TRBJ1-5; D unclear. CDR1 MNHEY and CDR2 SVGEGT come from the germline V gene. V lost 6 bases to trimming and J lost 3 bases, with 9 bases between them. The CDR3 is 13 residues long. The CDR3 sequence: CASRNRDNQPQHF. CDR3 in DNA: TGTGCCAGCAGGAACAGAGACAATCAGCCCCAGCATTTT.

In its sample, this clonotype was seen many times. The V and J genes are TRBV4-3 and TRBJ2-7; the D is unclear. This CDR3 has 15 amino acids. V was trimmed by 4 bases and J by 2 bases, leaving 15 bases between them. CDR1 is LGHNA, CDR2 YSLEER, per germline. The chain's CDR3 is CASSLLDFGTYEQYF. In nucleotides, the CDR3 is TGCGCCAGCAGCCTTCTTGACTTTGGAACCTACGAGCAGTACTTC.

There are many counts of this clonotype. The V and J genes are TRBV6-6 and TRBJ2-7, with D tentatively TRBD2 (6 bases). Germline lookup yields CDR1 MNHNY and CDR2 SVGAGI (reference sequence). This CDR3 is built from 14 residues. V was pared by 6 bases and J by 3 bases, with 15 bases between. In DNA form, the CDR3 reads TGTGCCAGCAGCGGAGGGACCGTTGGCTACGAGCAGTACTTC. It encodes CASSGGTVGYEQYF.

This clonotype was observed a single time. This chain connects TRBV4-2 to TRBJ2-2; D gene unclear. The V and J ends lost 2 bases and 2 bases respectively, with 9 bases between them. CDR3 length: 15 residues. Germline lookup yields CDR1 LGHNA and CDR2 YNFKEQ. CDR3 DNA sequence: TGTGCCAGCAGCCAACGGGCCAGTAACACCGGGGAGCTGTTTTTT. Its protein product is CASSQRASNTGELFF.

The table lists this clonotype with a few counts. The CDR3 spells CAVGGYSNQPQHF. In DNA form, the CDR3 reads TGTGCCGTAGGAGGTTATAGCAATCAGCCCCAGCATTTT. This chain connects TRBV6-1 to TRBJ1-5, with D hard to call. V was cut by 11 bases and J by 0 bases, with 11 bases left in between. CDR1 is MNHNS and CDR2 is SASEGT in the germline V gene. This CDR3 has 13 amino acids.

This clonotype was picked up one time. As DNA, the CDR3 is TGTGCCAGCACGCCAGGGACTACCTACAATGAGCAGTACTTC. This sequence encodes CASTPGTTYNEQYF. J is TRBJ2-1 and V is TRBV7-2; 7 nucleotides match TRBD2. The assigned J gene may be wrong: the sequence end matches TRBJ2-7 better. Germline V gene sequence: CDR1 SGHTA, CDR2 FQGNSA. There are 14 residues in the CDR3.

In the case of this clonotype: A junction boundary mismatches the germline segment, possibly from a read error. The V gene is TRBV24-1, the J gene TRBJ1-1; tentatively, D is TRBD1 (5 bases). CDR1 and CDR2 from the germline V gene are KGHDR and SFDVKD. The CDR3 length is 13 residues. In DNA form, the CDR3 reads TGTGCTACCAGGAAAGGGTGGGACCAAGAAGCTTTCTTT. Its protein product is CATRKGWDQEAFF.

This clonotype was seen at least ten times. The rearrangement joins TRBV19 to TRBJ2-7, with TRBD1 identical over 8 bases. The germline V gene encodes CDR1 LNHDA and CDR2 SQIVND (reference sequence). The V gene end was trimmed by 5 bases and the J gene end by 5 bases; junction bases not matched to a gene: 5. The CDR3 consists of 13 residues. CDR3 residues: CASSPGGGDEQYF. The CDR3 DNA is TGTGCCAGTAGTCCAGGGGGCGGCGACGAGCAGTACTTC. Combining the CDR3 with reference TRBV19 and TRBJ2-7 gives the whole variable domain DGGITQSPKYLFRKEGQNVTLSCEQNLNHDAMYWYRQDPGQGLRLIYYSQIVNDFQKGDIAEGYSVSREKKESFPLTVTSAQKNPTAFYLCASSPGGGDEQYFGPGTRLTVT.

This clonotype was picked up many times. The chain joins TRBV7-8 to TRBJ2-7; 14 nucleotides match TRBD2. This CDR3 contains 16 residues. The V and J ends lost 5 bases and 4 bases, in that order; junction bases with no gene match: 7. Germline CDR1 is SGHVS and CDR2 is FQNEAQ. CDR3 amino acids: CASSPTSGRVGYEQYF. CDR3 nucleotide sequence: TGTGCCAGCAGCCCGACTAGCGGGAGGGTGGGTTACGAGCAGTACTTC.

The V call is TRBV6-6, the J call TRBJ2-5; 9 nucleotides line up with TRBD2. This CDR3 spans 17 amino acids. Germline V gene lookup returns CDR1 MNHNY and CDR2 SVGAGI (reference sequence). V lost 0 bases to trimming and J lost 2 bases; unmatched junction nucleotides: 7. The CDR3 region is CASSYSIAGGPQETQYF. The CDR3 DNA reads TGTGCCAGCAGTTACTCGATCGCGGGGGGGCCTCAAGAGACCCAGTACTTC.

This CDR3 reads CASSPTGINSPLHF. Here the CDR3 DNA reads TGCGCCAGCAGCCCAACAGGGATTAATTCACCCCTCCACTTT. This sequence joins TRBV5-1 and TRBJ1-6; the D gene is possibly TRBD1 (6 bases). The CDR3 loop spans 14 amino acids. Germline loops: CDR1 SGHRS, CDR2 YFSETQ. Deletions cut 4 bases from V and 6 bases from J, with 11 bases between.

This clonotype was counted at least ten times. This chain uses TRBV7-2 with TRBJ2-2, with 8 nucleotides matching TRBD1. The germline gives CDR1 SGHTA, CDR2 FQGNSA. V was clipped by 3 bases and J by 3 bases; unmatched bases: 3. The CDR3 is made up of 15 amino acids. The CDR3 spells CASSLGQADTGELFF. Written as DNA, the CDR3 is TGTGCCAGCAGCTTGGGACAGGCGGACACCGGGGAGCTGTTTTTT.

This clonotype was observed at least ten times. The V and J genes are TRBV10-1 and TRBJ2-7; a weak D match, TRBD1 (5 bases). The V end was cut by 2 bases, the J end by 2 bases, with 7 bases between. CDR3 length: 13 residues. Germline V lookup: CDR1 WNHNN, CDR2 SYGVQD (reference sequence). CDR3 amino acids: CASSERQTYEQYF. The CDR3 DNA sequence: TGCGCCAGCAGTGAGAGACAGACCTACGAGCAGTACTTC.

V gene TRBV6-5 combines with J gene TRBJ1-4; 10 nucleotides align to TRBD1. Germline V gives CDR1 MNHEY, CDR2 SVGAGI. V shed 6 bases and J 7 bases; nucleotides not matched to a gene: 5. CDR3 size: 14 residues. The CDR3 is CASRADRGREKLFF. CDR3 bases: TGTGCCAGCAGAGCCGACAGGGGGCGTGAAAAACTGTTTTTT.

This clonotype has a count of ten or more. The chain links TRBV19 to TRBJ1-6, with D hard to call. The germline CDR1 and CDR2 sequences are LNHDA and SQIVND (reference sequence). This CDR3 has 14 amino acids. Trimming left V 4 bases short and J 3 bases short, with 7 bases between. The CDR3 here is CASSTQLYNSPLHF. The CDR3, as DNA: TGTGCCAGTAGTACTCAACTCTATAATTCACCCCTCCACTTT.

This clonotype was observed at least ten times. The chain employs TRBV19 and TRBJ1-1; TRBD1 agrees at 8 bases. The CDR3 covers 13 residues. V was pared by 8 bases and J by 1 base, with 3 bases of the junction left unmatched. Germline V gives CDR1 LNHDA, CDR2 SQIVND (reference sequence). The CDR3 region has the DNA TGTGCCAGTGGGACAGGCCAGAACACTGAAGCTTTCTTT. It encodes CASGTGQNTEAFF.

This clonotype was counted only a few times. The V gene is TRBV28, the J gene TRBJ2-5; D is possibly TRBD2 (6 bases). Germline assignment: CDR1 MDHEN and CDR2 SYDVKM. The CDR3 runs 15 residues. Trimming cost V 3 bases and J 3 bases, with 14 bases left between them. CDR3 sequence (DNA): TGTGCCAGCAGTTTTACTCCGGGACTCAAAGAGACCCAGTACTTC. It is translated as CASSFTPGLKETQYF. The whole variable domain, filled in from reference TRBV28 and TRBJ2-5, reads DVKVTQSSRYLVKRTGEKVFLECVQDMDHENMFWYRQDPGLGLRLIYFSYDVKMKEKGDIPEGYSVSREKKERFSLILESASTNQTSMYLCASSFTPGLKETQYFGPGTRLLVL.

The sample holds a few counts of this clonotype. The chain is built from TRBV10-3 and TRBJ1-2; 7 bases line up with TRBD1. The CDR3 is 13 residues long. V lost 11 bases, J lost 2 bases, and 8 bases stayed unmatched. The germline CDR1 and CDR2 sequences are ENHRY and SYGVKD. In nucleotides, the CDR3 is TGTGCCCCAACAGGGGAAGGGAACTATGGCTACACCTTC. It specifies CAPTGEGNYGYTF.

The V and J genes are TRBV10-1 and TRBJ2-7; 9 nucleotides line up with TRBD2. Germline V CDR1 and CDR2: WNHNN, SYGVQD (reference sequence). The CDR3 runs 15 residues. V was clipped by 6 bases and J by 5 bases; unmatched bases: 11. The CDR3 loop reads CASSDSLGTSNEQYF. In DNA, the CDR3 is TGCGCCAGCAGCGACAGCTTGGGGACTAGCAACGAGCAGTACTTC.